The present entry profiles one TCR beta chain with its context. The target antigen is unknown. Using immunoSEQ multiplex PCR, the repertoire was profiled, and TCRdb retains in-frame clones only, with some absent. This sample has about 110,000 clones, with approximately 90% found just once. The data derive from a study of T cell responses to AZD1222 COVID-19 vaccine. This CDR3 spans 14 amino acids. From germline, CDR1 is MRHNA and CDR2 SNTAGT. Trimming took off 6 bases at V and 5 bases at J, with 16 bases between the two ends. Study outcomes and limitations: Only six or seven AZD1222 recipients tested seropositive at baseline. Clonal diversity may have been underestimated, and the donors were mostly white British, with more females than males.

The TCR originated in an adult who received the AZD1222 COVID-19 vaccine. The starting material was peripheral blood, obtained 28 days after the second AZD1222 dose. The rearrangement joins TRBV6-4 to TRBJ1-1; D possibly corresponds to TRBD1 (5 bases). The CDR3 is CASSRRGVGTEAFF. CDR3 sequence (DNA): TGTGCCAGCAGCCGTAGGGGTGTTGGGACTGAAGCTTTCTTT.